This T cell receptor (beta chain) appears in the sequencing data of a study of blood T cells in healthy people across ages. Study information: For every two T cells, template switching captured about one barcoded beta molecule. The study, taken as a whole, reports: Expanded clonotype shifts may have been confounded, as the donors had an unknown CMV status.

There are 16 residues in the CDR3. Germline CDR1 and CDR2: KGHSH and LQKENI. The ends lost 3 bases at V and 4 bases at J; junction bases unmatched: 9. This clonotype appeared once. Its antigen is as yet unknown. It was with a sample-barcoded 5' primer and a J-beta primer mix that a second PCR of about 6 to 12 cycles was run. TCRdb reanalysed the 5' RACE reads using MiXCR and keeps one entry per CDR3 protein. The sample comprises around 1.1 million distinct CDR3 sequences, more than 30% of which are singletons, and about an eighth rests with the top ten. The specimen sequenced was blood. The chain links TRBV18 to TRBJ2-1, with 7 positions matching TRBD1. This receptor was identified in a man younger than 35 in good health. The CDR3 nucleotides read TGTGCCAGCTCACCTCTCCGTGACAGGGTGTACAATGAGCAGTTCTTC. Translating gives CASSPLRDRVYNEQFF.